A single sample is the source of the 6 T cell receptor beta chains below, sequenced in a study of T cells in Graves' hyperthyroidism and ophthalmopathy. Amplification yielded TCR beta CDR3 regions, with RNA transcripts as the source. The HTBI primer set drove a first-round RT-PCR of the TCR CDR3. TCRdb called the multiplex PCR reads again in MiXCR, with one record for every CDR3 protein. Among more than 75,000 distinct CDR3 sequences listed, about half were seen once. Source material: blood. These receptors all stem from a woman between 40 and 55 years old with Graves' hyperthyroidism.

The gene calls are TRBV7-2 and TRBJ1-5, with TRBD1 identical over 7 bases. Germline V gene data show CDR1 as SGHTA and CDR2 as FQGNSA. The V and J ends lost 1 base and 11 bases, in that order; junction bases with no gene match: 14. The CDR3 has 16 amino acids. The CDR3 region is CASSLGTGTASGTQHF. DNA for the CDR3: TGTGCCAGCAGCTTAGGTACCGGGACAGCTAGCGGGACCCAGCATTTT. Full variable domain (rest looked up from reference TRBV7-2 and TRBJ1-5): GAGVSQSPSNKVTEKGKDVELRCDPISGHTALYWYRQSLGQGLEFLIYFQGNSAPDKSGLPSDRFSAERTGGSVSTLTIQRTQQEDSAVYLCASSLGTGTASGTQHFGDGTRLSIL.

This clonotype was counted between two and nine times. The chain combines TRBV7-2 with TRBJ1-2; D unresolved. V lost 3 bases, J lost 2 bases, and 7 bases lay in between. The germline CDR1 and CDR2 sequences are SGHTA and FQGNSA. This CDR3 contains 13 residues. The CDR3 sequence: CASSFRGNYGYTF. In DNA, the CDR3 is TGTGCCAGCAGCTTTCGAGGGAACTATGGCTACACCTTC.

The chain employs TRBV29-1 and TRBJ1-1; D unresolved. Between the trimmed V and J ends, which lost 7 bases and 3 bases, there was a span of 18 bases. The CDR3 runs to 14 residues. CDR1 is SQVTM and CDR2 is ANQGSEA in the germline V gene. DNA of the CDR3: TGCAGCGCCAGCAGCTGGCAGAAGCACACTGAAGCTTTCTTT. Translating it yields CSASSWQKHTEAFF.

This clonotype was picked up many times. CDR3 sequence: CASSWPRWPSGANVLTF. Here the CDR3 DNA reads TGTGCCAGCAGTTGGCCGAGGTGGCCCTCCGGGGCCAACGTCCTGACTTTC. The chain uses TRBV2 and TRBJ2-6; the D is unclear. Trimming left V 5 bases short and J 4 bases short, with 18 bases between. The germline V gene has CDR1 SNHLY and CDR2 FYNNEI. The CDR3 has 17 residues. The variable domain in full, with the rest retrieved from reference TRBV2 and TRBJ2-6, is EPEVTQTPSHQVTQMGQEVILRCVPISNHLYFYWYRQILGQKVEFLVSFYNNEISEKSEIFDDQFSVERPDGSNFTLKIRSTKLEDSAMYFCASSWPRWPSGANVLTFGAGSRLTVL.

By share of the sample, this clonotype is medium-sized. The chain uses TRBV10-3 and TRBJ2-2; 9 bases fit TRBD1. The CDR3 is made up of 13 amino acids. With 11 bases clipped from V and 3 bases from J, the junction kept 4 bases outside the gene matches. Germline CDR1 and CDR2: ENHRY and SYGVKD. CDR3 in amino acids: CAVRDRDTGELFF. CDR3 nucleotides: TGTGCCGTACGGGACAGGGACACCGGGGAGCTGTTTTTT.

This chain uses TRBV24-1 with TRBJ2-7; the match to TRBD2 covers 11 bases. The V segment lost 6 bases and the J segment 0 bases; nucleotides outside the gene matches: 0. The CDR3 runs 14 residues. CDR1 is KGHDR, CDR2 SFDVKD, per germline. The CDR3 region is CATSTSGSSYEQYF. The DNA for the CDR3 is TGTGCCACCAGTACTAGCGGGAGCTCCTACGAGCAGTACTTC.